What follows is one TCR beta chain and its context. The sample originates from a study of blood T cell repertoires in COVID-19. Study context: Specimens from acute and convalescent COVID-19 originated in the United States, Italy and Spain. PBMCs, B-cell-depleted T cells, or T cells provided the cDNA or gDNA that made up the material.

In the authors' workflow: Estimation of nucleated cell counts was performed using reference gene primer amplification. Clones were read by immunoSEQ multiplex PCR, and TCRdb kept only the in-frame ones, dropping some. The V and J calls and clone size were taken over from that table, and D and trimming were inferred from the DNA. The data contain about 160,000 clones, about 80% of them singletons. This CDR3 region has 14 residues. The V and J ends lost 7 bases and 0 bases respectively, with 10 bases between them. CDR1 and CDR2 from the germline V gene are LGHNT and FRNRAP. Sequencing was done on a sample of peripheral blood. The chain employs TRBV12-5 and TRBJ1-5; no clear D. The TCR was taken from a woman older than 75 with acute or convalescent COVID-19. The CDR3 here is CASAGTNSNQPQHF. CDR3 DNA sequence: TGTGCTAGTGCCGGTACGAATAGCAATCAGCCCCAGCATTTT.